This TCR beta chain was identified in a study of brain T cells in children with intractable seizures. There are 14 residues in the CDR3. V lost 0 bases and J 4 bases, leaving 4 bases between the germline ends. The germline V gene encodes CDR1 ENHRY and CDR2 SYGVKD. Time point indicated: blood from clinic visit 5 months post-surgery; TSC patient then seizure free. Clones were read by immunoSEQ multiplex PCR, and TCRdb kept only the in-frame ones, dropping some. Counted here are a few hundred thousand clones, approximately 93% occurring once; the ten biggest clones make up roughly 5.8%. The sample consisted of peripheral blood, taken approximately 5 months after surgery. The chain uses TRBV10-3 and TRBJ1-6; D gene uncertain. This sequence was found in a boy in the first two years of life with tuberous sclerosis and intractable seizures. As DNA, the CDR3 is TGTGCCATCAGTGAGTCCATTTATAATTCACCCCTCCACTTT. This encodes CAISESIYNSPLHF.